This T cell receptor (beta chain) was documented in a study of beta chain features in type 1 diabetes. Findings of the study overall: People with Type 1 diabetes carried modestly yet significantly shorter TCRB CDR3s in all four CD4+ subsets.

This clone has more than one count but fewer than ten. Its specificity is not known. Germline V lookup: CDR1 SGHTA, CDR2 FQGTGA. V was clipped by 5 bases and J by 7 bases, with 18 bases between them. This CDR3 has 14 amino acids. Since all of the isolated RNA was reverse transcribed, expressed TCRB transcripts were what got sequenced. TCRdb's copy holds only in-frame clones and misses some; the assay was immunoSEQ multiplex PCR. In the table there are over 90,000 clones, 25% to 35% of which are singletons. This chain uses TRBV7-3 with TRBJ2-7, with a weak D call TRBD1 (5 bases). The sequenced sample was central memory CD4+ T cells from blood. This TCR came from a woman aged 18 to 35 with type 1 diabetes. In DNA form, the CDR3 reads TGTGCCAGCAGCCCGCAGGCAGGGCCGCGGGAGCAGTACTTC. It specifies CASSPQAGPREQYF.